Listed below are T cell receptor beta chains from one sample, sequenced in a study of control samples from healthy donors and cancer patients. The method was immunoSEQ multiplex PCR; TCRdb's version includes in-frame clones alone and lacks a portion of them. Altogether roughly 43,000 clones are present, about 89% being singletons, with the ten largest covering 9.5% to 13%. The sequenced material came from PBMCs. These receptors came from a woman aged 55-69 years with lung cancer. The CDR3 runs from the conserved cysteine through the conserved F or W. The D gene is left open where the match is weak. Only some rows state a clone size, as once, few, many or a class for expanded clones.

CDR3 length	clone size	D gene	V gene	J gene	CDR3 protein	CDR3 DNA
16	once	.	TRBV6-6	TRBJ2-2	CASRDPGDGGPGELFF	TGTGCCAGCAGAGATCCCGGAGACGGTGGTCCCGGGGAGCTGTTTTTT
13	.	.	TRBV11-3	TRBJ2-7	CATSRDGGYEQYF	TGTGCCACCTCAAGGGATGGAGGCTACGAGCAGTACTTC
17	few	TRBD1	TRBV19	TRBJ1-5	CASSTGTGGWSNQPQHF	TGTGCCAGTAGTACGGGGACAGGGGGCTGGAGCAATCAGCCCCAGCATTTT
17	.	TRBD2	TRBV7-3	TRBJ2-5	CASSPDGLAGIQETQYF	TGTGCCAGCAGCCCCGACGGTCTAGCGGGCATCCAAGAGACCCAGTACTTC
15	.	TRBD2	TRBV9	TRBJ2-1	CASSVGTSGYNEQFF	TGTGCCAGCAGCGTGGGGACTAGCGGGTACAATGAGCAGTTCTTC
13	.	.	TRBV6-5	TRBJ1-1	CASRKQGNTEAFF	TGTGCCAGCCGCAAACAGGGGAACACTGAAGCTTTCTTT
10	once	.	TRBV28	TRBJ2-5	CASSFGTQYF	TGTGCCAGCAGTTTTGGGACCCAGTACTTC
17	.	TRBD1	TRBV11-2	TRBJ2-5	CASSPAGTASFQETQYF	TGTGCCAGCAGCCCGGCAGGGACAGCTAGCTTCCAAGAGACCCAGTACTTC
16	.	.	TRBV28	TRBJ2-2	CASVTVGRANTGELFF	TGTGCCAGCGTCACAGTGGGTCGCGCGAACACCGGGGAGCTGTTTTTT
13	once	.	TRBV20-1	TRBJ2-5	CSASRDSKETQYF	TGCAGTGCTAGTCGGGACTCTAAAGAGACCCAGTACTTC
14	.	TRBD2	TRBV30	TRBJ2-7	CAWSSGLAGYEQYF	TGTGCCTGGAGTTCGGGACTAGCGGGCTACGAGCAGTACTTC
14	.	.	TRBV6-6	TRBJ1-1	CASSYSSQNTEAFF	TGTGCCAGCAGTTACTCCAGCCAGAACACTGAAGCTTTCTTT
14	.	.	TRBV7-9	TRBJ2-5	CASSPGGYQETQYF	TGTGCCAGCAGCCCAGGGGGGTACCAAGAGACCCAGTACTTC
15	.	TRBD2	TRBV15	TRBJ2-7	CATSRDWGGSYEQYF	TGTGCCACCAGCAGAGATTGGGGCGGGAGCTACGAGCAGTACTTC
15	once	.	TRBV7-6	TRBJ2-7	CASSTRDPSSYEQYF	TGTGCCAGCAGTACCCGGGACCCGAGCTCCTACGAGCAGTACTTC
16	.	.	TRBV5-6	TRBJ1-2	CASSPVGPDTDYGYTF	TGTGCCAGCAGCCCGGTCGGTCCTGATACAGACTATGGCTACACCTTC
13	.	.	TRBV30	TRBJ2-2	CAWGDFNTGELFF	TGTGCCTGGGGGGACTTCAACACCGGGGAGCTGTTTTTT
13	once	.	TRBV30	TRBJ1-1	CAWSEGWGTEAFF	TGTGCCTGGAGTGAAGGGTGGGGCACTGAAGCTTTCTTT
15	.	TRBD2	TRBV7-7	TRBJ2-5	CASSLGLAGVETQYF	TGTGCCAGCAGCCTAGGCCTAGCGGGAGTAGAGACCCAGTACTTC
13	.	TRBD2	TRBV29-1	TRBJ2-1	CSVDATSGNEQFF	TGCAGCGTTGACGCAACTAGCGGCAATGAGCAGTTCTTC
15	few	.	TRBV9	TRBJ1-4	CASSAGGILNEKLFF	TGTGCCAGCAGCGCCGGAGGGATCCTGAATGAAAAACTGTTTTTT
15	.	.	TRBV29-1	TRBJ2-4	CSVGSIRFGKNIQYF	TGCAGCGTCGGGAGTATTAGATTTGGCAAAAACATTCAGTACTTC
15	.	TRBD2	TRBV5-5	TRBJ2-1	CASSLTGGSYNEQFF	TGTGCCAGCAGCTTGACGGGAGGGTCCTACAATGAGCAGTTCTTC
17	.	.	TRBV4-3	TRBJ2-1	CASSQLTGLFSYNEQFF	TGCGCCAGCAGCCAACTCACAGGGCTTTTTTCCTACAATGAGCAGTTCTTC
14	.	TRBD1	TRBV4-1	TRBJ2-7	CASSYNRGAYEQYF	TGCGCCAGCAGCTATAACAGGGGAGCCTACGAGCAGTACTTC